This TCR beta chain was recovered during a study of cytomegalovirus exposure and HLA in healthy donors. Study-wide points: For most subjects, TCR beta sequences were reported to predict HLA-A and HLA-B alleles with accuracy.

Of note for this clone: Its antigen remains unknown.

V shed 0 bases, J shed 4 bases, and the junction held 8 bases outside the gene matches. The germline CDR1 and CDR2 sequences are KGHSH and LQKENI. The CDR3 is 16 residues long. The PCR was carried out with 60 Vbeta primers and 13 Jbeta primers. Libraries were prepared by immunoSEQ multiplex PCR; TCRdb keeps only in-frame clonotypes and omits some of them. The table shows around 150,000 clones, with 80% occurring only once. The sequence came from a woman in her thirties or forties in good health and CMV-seronegative. The specimen sequenced was PBMCs. This rearrangement joins TRBV18 to TRBJ2-7, with TRBD1 matching 8 bases. CDR3 protein: CASSPPPGQVQYEQYF. In DNA form, the CDR3 reads TGTGCCAGCTCACCACCTCCGGGACAGGTCCAGTACGAGCAGTACTTC.